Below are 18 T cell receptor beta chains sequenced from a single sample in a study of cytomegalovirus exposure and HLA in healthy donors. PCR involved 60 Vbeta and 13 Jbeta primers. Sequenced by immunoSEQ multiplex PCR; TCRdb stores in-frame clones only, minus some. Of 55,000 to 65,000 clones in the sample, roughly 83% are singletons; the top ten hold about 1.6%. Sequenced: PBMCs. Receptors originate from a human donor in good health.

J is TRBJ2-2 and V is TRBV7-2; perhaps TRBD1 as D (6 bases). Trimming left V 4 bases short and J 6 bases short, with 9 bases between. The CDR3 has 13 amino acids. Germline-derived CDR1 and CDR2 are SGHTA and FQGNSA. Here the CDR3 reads CASSSRQAGELFF. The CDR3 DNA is TGTGCCAGCAGCTCCAGACAGGCCGGGGAGCTGTTTTTT.

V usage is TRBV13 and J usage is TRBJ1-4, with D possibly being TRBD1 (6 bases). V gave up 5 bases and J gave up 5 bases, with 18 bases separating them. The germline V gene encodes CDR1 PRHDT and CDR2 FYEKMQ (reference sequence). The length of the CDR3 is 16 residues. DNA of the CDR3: TGTGCCAGCAGCGTAAACAGGGCCTTGGGAAATGAAAAACTGTTTTTT. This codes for CASSVNRALGNEKLFF.

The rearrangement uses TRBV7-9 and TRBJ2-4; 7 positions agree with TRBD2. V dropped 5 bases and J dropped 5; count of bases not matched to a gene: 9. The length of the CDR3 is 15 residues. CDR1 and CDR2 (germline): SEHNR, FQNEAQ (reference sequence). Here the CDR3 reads CASSPPGGGENIQYF. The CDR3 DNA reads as TGTGCCAGCAGCCCCCCCGGGGGAGGGGAAAACATTCAGTACTTC.

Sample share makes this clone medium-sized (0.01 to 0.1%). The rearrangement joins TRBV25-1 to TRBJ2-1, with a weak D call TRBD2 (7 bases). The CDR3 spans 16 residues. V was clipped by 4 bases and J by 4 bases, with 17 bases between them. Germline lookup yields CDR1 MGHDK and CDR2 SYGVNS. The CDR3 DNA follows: TGTGCCAGCAGTGTCTGGGGGGGGCGCCAGTACAATGAGCAGTTCTTC. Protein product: CASSVWGGRQYNEQFF.

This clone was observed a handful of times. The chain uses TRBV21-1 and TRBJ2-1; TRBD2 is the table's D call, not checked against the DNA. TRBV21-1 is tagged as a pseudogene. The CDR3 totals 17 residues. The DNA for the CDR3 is TGTGCCAGCAAGGGGACTAGCGATCCACCCGCAGACAATGAGCAGTTCTTC. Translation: CASKGTSDPPADNEQFF.

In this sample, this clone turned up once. The CDR3 protein is CASSLIPGLAATDTQYF. The DNA of the CDR3 is TGTGCCAGCAGCCTGATACCGGGACTGGCGGCGACAGATACGCAGTATTTT. The gene calls are TRBV4-2 and TRBJ2-3, with a tentative D call TRBD2 (6 bases). This CDR3 comprises 17 residues. Germline V CDR1 and CDR2: LGHNA, YNFKEQ. The ends were cut back, 4 bases at V and 3 bases at J, with 20 bases in the middle.

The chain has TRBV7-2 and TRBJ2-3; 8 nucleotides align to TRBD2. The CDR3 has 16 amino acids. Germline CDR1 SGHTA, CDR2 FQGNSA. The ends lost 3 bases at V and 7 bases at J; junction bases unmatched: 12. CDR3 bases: TGTGCCAGCAGCTTCCTTTCGGCTAGCGGGCGGTATACGCAGTATTTT. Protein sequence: CASSFLSASGRYTQYF.

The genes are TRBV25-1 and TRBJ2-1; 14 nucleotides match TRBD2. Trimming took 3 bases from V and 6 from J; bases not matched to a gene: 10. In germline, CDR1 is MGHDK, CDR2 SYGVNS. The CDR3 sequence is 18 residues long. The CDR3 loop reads CASSDPGLAGGEGNEQFF. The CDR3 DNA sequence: TGTGCCAGCAGTGACCCCGGACTAGCGGGAGGAGAGGGCAATGAGCAGTTCTTC.

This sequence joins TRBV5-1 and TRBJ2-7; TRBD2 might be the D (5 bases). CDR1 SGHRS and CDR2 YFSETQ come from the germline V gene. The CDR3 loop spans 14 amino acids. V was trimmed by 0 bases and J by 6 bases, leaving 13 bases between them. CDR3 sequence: CASSLAEGSGEQYF. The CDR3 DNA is TGCGCCAGCAGCTTGGCCGAAGGGAGCGGCGAGCAGTACTTC.

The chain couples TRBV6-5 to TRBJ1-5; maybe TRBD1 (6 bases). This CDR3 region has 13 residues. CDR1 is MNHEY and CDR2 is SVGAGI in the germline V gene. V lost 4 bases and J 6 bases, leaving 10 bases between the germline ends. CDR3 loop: CASSFDRTQPQHF. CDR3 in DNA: TGTGCCAGCAGTTTTGACAGGACTCAGCCCCAGCATTTT.

The CDR3 here is CASSYSIGDTEAFF. CDR3 DNA sequence: TGTGCCAGCAGTTACTCGATCGGGGACACTGAAGCTTTCTTT. This chain links TRBV6-5 with TRBJ1-1; the D is unclear. CDR3 length: 14 amino acids. The germline V and J ends were trimmed by 0 bases and 3 bases, with 8 bases remaining between them. Per germline, CDR1 MNHEY and CDR2 SVGAGI.

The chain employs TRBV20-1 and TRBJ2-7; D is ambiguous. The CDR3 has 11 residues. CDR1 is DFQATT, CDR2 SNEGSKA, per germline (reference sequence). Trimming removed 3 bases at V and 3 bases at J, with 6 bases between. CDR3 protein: CSASNGYEQYF. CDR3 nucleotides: TGCAGTGCTAGTAACGGCTACGAGCAGTACTTC.

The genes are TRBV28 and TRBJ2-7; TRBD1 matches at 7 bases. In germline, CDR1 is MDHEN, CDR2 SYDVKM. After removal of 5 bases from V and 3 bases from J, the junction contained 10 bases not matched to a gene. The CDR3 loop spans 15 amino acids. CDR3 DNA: TGTGCCAGCAGTGCATATGACAGGGATATCTACGAGCAGTACTTC. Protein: CASSAYDRDIYEQYF.

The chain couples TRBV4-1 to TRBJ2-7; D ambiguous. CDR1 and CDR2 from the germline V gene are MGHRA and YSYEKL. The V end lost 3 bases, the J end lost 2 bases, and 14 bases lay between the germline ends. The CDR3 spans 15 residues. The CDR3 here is CASSHESGTTYEQYF. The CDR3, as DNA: TGCGCCAGCAGCCATGAATCCGGTACTACCTACGAGCAGTACTTC.

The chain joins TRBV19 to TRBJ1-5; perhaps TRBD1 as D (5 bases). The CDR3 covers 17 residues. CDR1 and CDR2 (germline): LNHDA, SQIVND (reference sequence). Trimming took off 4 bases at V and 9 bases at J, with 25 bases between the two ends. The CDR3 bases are TGTGCCAGTAGTAGTGACATTATTAGGGGCCCAAGGTCGCCCCAGCATTTT. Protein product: CASSSDIIRGPRSPQHF.

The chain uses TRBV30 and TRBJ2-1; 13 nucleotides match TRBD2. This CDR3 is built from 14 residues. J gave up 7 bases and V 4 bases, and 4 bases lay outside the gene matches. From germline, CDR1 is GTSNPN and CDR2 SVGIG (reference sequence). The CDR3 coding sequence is TGTGCCTGGAACCCGGGACTAGCGGGAAATGAGCAGTTCTTC. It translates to CAWNPGLAGNEQFF.

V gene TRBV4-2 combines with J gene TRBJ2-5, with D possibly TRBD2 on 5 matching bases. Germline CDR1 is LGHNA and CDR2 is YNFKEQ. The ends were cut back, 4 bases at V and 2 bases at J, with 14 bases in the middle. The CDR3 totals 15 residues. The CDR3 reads CASSPPTSRQETQYF. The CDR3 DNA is TGTGCCAGCAGCCCACCCACTAGTAGACAAGAGACCCAGTACTTC.

The CDR3: CASSSRGGETQYF. CDR3 nucleotide sequence: TGTGCCAGCAGCTCAAGGGGGGGAGAGACCCAGTACTTC. The V and J genes are TRBV7-3 and TRBJ2-5, with a possible D match to TRBD2 (7 bases). Per germline, CDR1 SGHTA and CDR2 FQGTGA. The CDR3 extends over 13 amino acids. The V and J ends lost 4 bases and 4 bases respectively, with 10 bases between them.